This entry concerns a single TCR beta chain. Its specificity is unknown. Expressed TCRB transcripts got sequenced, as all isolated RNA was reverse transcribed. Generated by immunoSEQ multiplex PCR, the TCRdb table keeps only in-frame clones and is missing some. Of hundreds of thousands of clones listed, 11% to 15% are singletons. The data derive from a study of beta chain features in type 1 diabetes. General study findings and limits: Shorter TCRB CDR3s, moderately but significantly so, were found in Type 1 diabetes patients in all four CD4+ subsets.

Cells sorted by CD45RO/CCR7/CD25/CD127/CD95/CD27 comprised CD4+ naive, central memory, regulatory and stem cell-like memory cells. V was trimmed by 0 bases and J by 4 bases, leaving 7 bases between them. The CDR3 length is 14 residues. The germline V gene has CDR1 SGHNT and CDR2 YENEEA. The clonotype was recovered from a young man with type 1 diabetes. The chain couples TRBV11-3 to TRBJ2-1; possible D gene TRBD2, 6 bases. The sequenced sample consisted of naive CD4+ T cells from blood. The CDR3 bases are TGTGCCAGCAGCTTAGAGGGGGGTTACAATGAGCAGTTCTTC. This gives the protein CASSLEGGYNEQFF.